These 7 T cell receptor beta chains originate from one sample sequenced in a study of sequential checkpoint blockade in melanoma. Noted treatment: randomized to nivolumab then ipilimumab (arm A) or the reverse (arm B). Profiling relied on immunoSEQ multiplex PCR, and the TCRdb table lists in-frame clones only, not all of them. Of approximately 20,000 clones in the sample, about 50% were seen once. Sequencing was performed on CD8+ T cells sorted from blood (inferred from file names), taken from a patient given nivolumab and ipilimumab in sequence. All receptors come from a human donor with melanoma.

J is TRBJ1-2 and V is TRBV5-6; the match to TRBD1 covers 7 bases. V lost 0 bases, J lost 1 base, and 12 bases stayed unmatched. The CDR3 covers 18 residues. The germline CDR1 and CDR2 sequences are SGHDT and YYEEEE. CDR3 amino acids: CASSLGAGGPILNYGYTF. The CDR3 nucleotides read TGTGCCAGCAGCTTGGGGGCAGGGGGTCCCATCCTTAACTATGGCTACACCTTC.

This chain links TRBV2 with TRBJ2-7; TRBD1 might be the D (6 bases). CDR3 length: 18 amino acids. Germline V gene data show CDR1 as SNHLY and CDR2 as FYNNEI. V lost 5 bases, J lost 3 bases, and 26 bases lay in between. As DNA, the CDR3 is TGTGCCAGCAGTCATTATCGCCCAACAGGGCCCCCCAACTACGAGCAGTACTTC. It specifies CASSHYRPTGPPNYEQYF.

This rearrangement joins TRBV2 to TRBJ1-5; D gene unclear. Trimming removed 6 bases from V and 1 base from J, with 13 bases in between. CDR1 and CDR2 from the germline V gene are SNHLY and FYNNEI. This CDR3 comprises 15 residues. The CDR3 region is CASRVEYSSNQPQHF. The CDR3 DNA reads as TGTGCCAGCAGGGTGGAGTATTCAAGCAATCAGCCCCAGCATTTT. The full variable domain, rest sourced from reference TRBV2 and TRBJ1-5, is EPEVTQTPSHQVTQMGQEVILRCVPISNHLYFYWYRQILGQKVEFLVSFYNNEISEKSEIFDDQFSVERPDGSNFTLKIRSTKLEDSAMYFCASRVEYSSNQPQHFGDGTRLSIL.

J is TRBJ2-3 and V is TRBV9, with 8 bases matching TRBD2. The V segment lost 4 bases and the J segment 0 bases; nucleotides outside the gene matches: 7. The CDR3 is 16 amino acids. Looked up from germline, CDR1 is SGDLS and CDR2 is YYNGEE. The CDR3 spells CASSISGGTSTDTQYF. CDR3 DNA sequence: TGTGCCAGCAGCATAAGCGGGGGTACTAGCACAGATACGCAGTATTTT.

Of note for this clone: A read error is the likely source, as a far larger clone sits one nucleotide away. Within the sample, other DNA sequences also encode this same CDR3. The genes are TRBV4-1 and TRBJ1-2; 12 bases line up with TRBD1. Per the germline V gene, CDR1 is MGHRA and CDR2 is YSYEKL. This CDR3 region has 14 residues. Germline trimming cut 4 bases from V and 5 bases from J; bases unmatched to any gene: 2. CDR3 loop: CASSPGQGAYGYTF. In DNA form, the CDR3 reads TGCGCCAGCAGCCCGGGACAGGGGGCGTATGGCTACACCTTC.

The chain links TRBV7-9 to TRBJ1-2; TRBD1 matches 7 bases. Germline V gene data show CDR1 as SEHNR and CDR2 as FQNEAQ (reference sequence). V dropped 4 bases and J dropped 3; count of bases not matched to a gene: 8. CDR3 length: 15 amino acids. CDR3 protein: CASSWVTGVDYGYTF. The CDR3 DNA sequence: TGTGCCAGCAGCTGGGTCACAGGGGTTGACTATGGCTACACCTTC.

The V gene is TRBV19, the J gene TRBJ2-7; 7 bases are shared with TRBD1. This CDR3 is built from 16 residues. Germline trimming cut 5 bases from V and 5 bases from J; bases unmatched to any gene: 15. Per germline, CDR1 LNHDA and CDR2 SQIVND (reference sequence). CDR3 DNA: TGTGCCAGTAGTGGTCGACAGGGTGAAATAGTCGACGAGCAGTACTTC. Translation: CASSGRQGEIVDEQYF.